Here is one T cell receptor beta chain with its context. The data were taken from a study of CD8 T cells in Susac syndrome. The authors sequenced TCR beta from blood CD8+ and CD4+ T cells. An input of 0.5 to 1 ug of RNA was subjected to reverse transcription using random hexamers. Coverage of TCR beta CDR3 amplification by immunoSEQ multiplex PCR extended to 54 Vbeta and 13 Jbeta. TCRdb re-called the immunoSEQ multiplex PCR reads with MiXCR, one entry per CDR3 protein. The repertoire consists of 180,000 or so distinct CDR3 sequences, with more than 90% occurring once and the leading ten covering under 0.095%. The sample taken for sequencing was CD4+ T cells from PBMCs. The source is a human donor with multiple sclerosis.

The CDR3 reads CASSSGLADEQFF. The CDR3 bases are TGCGCCAGCAGCTCGGGACTAGCGGATGAGCAGTTCTTC. The chain carries TRBV5-1 and TRBJ2-1; 11 bases are shared with TRBD2. This CDR3 region has 13 residues. CDR1 is SGHRS and CDR2 is YFSETQ in the germline V gene. Trimming cost V 3 bases and J 8 bases; bases outside gene matches: 1.